This T cell receptor beta chain emerged from a study of cytomegalovirus exposure and HLA in healthy donors. Findings and caveats of the study: Among TCR sequences, most were rare, though some public TCRs appeared in many donors. Later on, an analysis tied about 17,000 TCR beta sequences to HLA alleles at 0.05 false discovery rate. In a later analysis, a missense DCLRE1C variant was linked to TCR beta V- and J-gene trimming. Overall, about 160 TCR beta chains were annotated as cytomegalovirus-associated.

This clone came up once. Its specificity is not known. CDR1 and CDR2 (germline): LNHDA, SQIVND (reference sequence). With 9 bases removed from V and 1 base from J, the gap between germline ends came to 12 bases. The CDR3 length is 13 residues. PCR amplification relied on 60 Vbeta primers (plus 13 Jbeta primers). Clones were read by immunoSEQ multiplex PCR, and TCRdb kept only the in-frame ones, dropping some. In the table there are about 99,000 clones, around four fifths of which are singletons. V gene TRBV19 combines with J gene TRBJ1-1; D gene ambiguous. Material for sequencing was PBMCs. The origin of this receptor is a woman in her forties in good health and CMV-seronegative. The CDR3 region has the DNA TGTGCCAGCGCCGCGTACGCGAACACTGAAGCTTTCTTT. Amino acid sequence: CASAAYANTEAFF.